Listed below are T cell receptor beta chains from one sample, sequenced in a study of technical replicates of blood from a handful of donors. The protocol was immunoSEQ multiplex PCR, while the TCRdb copy is restricted to in-frame clones and leaves out a portion. Of about 100,000 clones listed, 90% to 97% are singletons. The sample consisted of T cells isolated from PBMCs. These receptors originate from a human donor in good health. The CDR3 runs from the conserved cysteine through the conserved F or W. The D gene is left open where the match is weak. Some rows mark clone size as missing; the rest say once, few, many or name a class of expanded clone.

TRBJ2-1 TRBD2 TRBV15 . CATSTEVGIAGRINEQFF TGTGCCACCAGCACTGAGGTGGGGATAGCGGGCCGAATCAATGAGCAGTTCTTC
TRBJ2-1 . TRBV13 . CASSLALGGNNEQFF TGTGCCAGCAGCTTAGCCCTCGGCGGTAACAATGAGCAGTTCTTC
TRBJ2-5 TRBD2 TRBV9 . CASSVRGGRETQYF TGTGCCAGCAGCGTACGCGGGGGGCGGGAGACCCAGTACTTC
TRBJ2-5 TRBD1 TRBV2 . CASREGTGQETQYF TGTGCCAGCCGAGAAGGGACAGGGCAAGAGACCCAGTACTTC
TRBJ2-2 . TRBV7-3 . CASSSGSTGELFF TGTGCCAGCAGCTCGGGGAGCACCGGGGAGCTGTTTTTT
TRBJ2-3 . TRBV9 . CASSVDYGEYTQYF TGTGCCAGCAGCGTAGATTACGGAGAATATACGCAGTATTTT
TRBJ2-3 TRBD2 TRBV5-4 . CASRPGTSGRGSTDTQYF TGTGCCAGCAGACCCGGGACTAGCGGGAGGGGCTCCACAGATACGCAGTATTTT
TRBJ2-1 TRBD2 TRBV29-1 . CSDVGLAGGFEQFF TGCAGCGATGTAGGACTAGCGGGGGGATTTGAGCAGTTCTTC
TRBJ2-7 TRBD2 TRBV19 . CASSIASGSPYEQYF TGTGCCAGTAGTATAGCTAGCGGGTCCCCCTACGAGCAGTACTTC
TRBJ2-1 TRBD2 TRBV9 . CASSAGTSGSTFF TGTGCCAGCAGCGCCGGGACTAGCGGTAGTACGTTCTTC
TRBJ1-2 TRBD1 TRBV7-8 . CASSLRDSTFYGYTF TGTGCCAGCAGCCTTCGGGACAGCACTTTCTATGGCTACACCTTC
TRBJ2-7 . TRBV5-1 . CASSPAGAGKAYEQYF TGCGCCAGCAGCCCGGCGGGGGCAGGGAAGGCCTACGAGCAGTACTTC
TRBJ1-4 . TRBV9 . CASSALGEGNEKLFF TGTGCCAGCAGCGCCCTGGGGGAGGGTAATGAAAAACTGTTTTTT
TRBJ2-3 . TRBV29-1 . CSVNWGPMGRRTKDTQYF TGCAGCGTCAACTGGGGGCCTATGGGACGCAGGACAAAAGATACGCAGTATTTT
TRBJ2-5 . TRBV11-1 . CASSLDIGISLSGTQYF TGTGCCAGCAGCTTGGATATTGGCATCTCCCTCAGCGGGACCCAGTACTTC
TRBJ2-2 . TRBV6-5 . CASWTGERNTGELFF TGTGCCAGCTGGACTGGGGAGAGGAACACCGGGGAGCTGTTTTTT
TRBJ1-2 TRBD1 TRBV6-5 once CASSYSGQGSYGYTF TGTGCCAGCAGTTACTCTGGACAGGGGAGCTATGGCTACACCTTC
TRBJ2-7 . TRBV19 . CASSGAPYEQYF TGTGCCAGTAGTGGGGCCCCCTACGAGCAGTACTTC
TRBJ2-1 TRBD2 TRBV7-9 . CASSLSTGLAGNEQFF TGTGCCAGCAGCTTATCTACAGGACTAGCTGGCAATGAGCAGTTCTTC
TRBJ2-1 . TRBV4-1 . CASSQARAFGNEQFF TGCGCCAGCAGCCAGGCGAGGGCTTTCGGCAATGAGCAGTTCTTC
TRBJ2-1 . TRBV6-1 . CASSQGGANNEQFF TGTGCCAGCAGCCAAGGCGGGGCTAACAATGAGCAGTTCTTC
TRBJ2-1 TRBD2 TRBV6-5 . CASSYPSGSIDEQFF TGTGCCAGCAGTTACCCTAGCGGGAGCATCGATGAGCAGTTCTTC
TRBJ2-7 TRBD1 TRBV4-1 . CASSQGYGGQEYSYEQYF TGCGCCAGCAGCCAAGGTTATGGGGGACAGGAATACTCCTACGAGCAGTACTTC
TRBJ1-2 . TRBV7-2 . CASSLGRGVDGYTF TGTGCCAGCAGCTTAGGACGGGGGGTTGATGGCTACACCTTC
TRBJ2-3 . TRBV6-1 . CVSREDTQYF TGTGTCTCACGGGAGGATACGCAGTATTTT
TRBJ2-2 . TRBV10-3 once CATTQAGRADTGELFF TGTGCCACGACCCAGGCCGGGAGAGCGGACACCGGGGAGCTGTTTTTT
TRBJ2-3 TRBD1 TRBV4-1 . CASSHDVQGAQYF TGCGCCAGCAGCCATGATGTACAGGGGGCGCAGTATTTT
TRBJ2-7 TRBD1 TRBV7-9 . CASSFPGQETYEQYF TGTGCCAGCAGCTTTCCGGGACAGGAGACCTACGAGCAGTACTTC
TRBJ2-7 TRBD2 TRBV7-2 . CASSLEVAGGYEQYF TGTGCCAGCAGCTTAGAAGTAGCGGGGGGCTACGAGCAGTACTTC
TRBJ2-1 . TRBV7-9 . CASSLAPPANEQFF TGTGCCAGCAGCTTAGCGCCGCCCGCGAATGAGCAGTTCTTC
TRBJ2-7 TRBD1 TRBV5-1 . CASSLGTGSEQYF TGCGCCAGCAGCTTGGGGACAGGGTCCGAGCAGTACTTC
TRBJ1-4 TRBD1 TRBV2 . CASRDRANEKLFF TGTGCCAGCAGGGACAGGGCTAATGAAAAACTGTTTTTT
TRBJ2-2 . TRBV2 . CASILGQPFTGELFF .
TRBJ1-2 . TRBV6-5 once CASSYSTVSYGYTF TGTGCCAGCAGTTACTCGACAGTTAGCTATGGCTACACCTTC
TRBJ1-1 . TRBV19 . CASSISMNTEAFF TGTGCCAGTAGTATATCCATGAACACTGAAGCTTTCTTT
TRBJ1-1 TRBD1 TRBV27 . CASSPGGAEAFF TGTGCCAGCAGTCCAGGGGGTGCTGAAGCTTTCTTT
TRBJ2-7 TRBD1 TRBV11-2 once CASSYTHDPGQSTYEQYF TGTGCCAGCAGCTACACGCATGATCCGGGACAGTCGACCTACGAGCAGTACTTC
TRBJ2-3 TRBD2 TRBV7-3 . CASSPRASGGTDTQYF TGTGCCAGCAGCCCAAGGGCTAGCGGGGGTACAGATACGCAGTATTTT
TRBJ1-2 . TRBV10-3 . CAITGKDGYTF TGTGCCATCACCGGGAAGGATGGCTACACCTTC
TRBJ2-1 . TRBV6-1 . CASSEPGLPYNEQFF TGTGCCAGCAGTGAACCGGGACTCCCGTATAATGAGCAGTTCTTC
TRBJ2-7 TRBD2 TRBV4-2 . CASSQGGGSLTEQYF TGTGCCAGCAGCCAAGGCGGCGGGAGTCTGACCGAGCAGTACTTC
TRBJ1-5 . TRBV2 . CASSESDSMNQPQHF TGTGCCAGCAGTGAGTCAGACAGTATGAATCAGCCCCAGCATTTT
TRBJ1-2 . TRBV21-1 . CASSTTRTGRDYGYTF TGTGCCAGCAGCACCACCAGGACAGGGAGAGACTATGGCTACACCTTC
TRBJ2-7 . TRBV27 . CASSLDREQYF TGTGCCAGCAGCCTAGACAGGGAGCAGTACTTC
TRBJ2-5 TRBD1 TRBV27 . CASSLTGQGFETQYF TGTGCCAGCAGTTTAACCGGACAGGGATTTGAGACCCAGTACTTC
TRBJ2-7 TRBD1 TRBV29-1 . CSVVSTGAAEQYF TGCAGCGTTGTTTCGACAGGGGCCGCAGAGCAGTACTTC
TRBJ2-1 . TRBV28 . CASSFLRLQYQFF TGTGCCAGCAGTTTTTTGAGGCTCCAATATCAGTTCTTC
TRBJ2-7 . TRBV10-3 . CAISVMPGSSYEQYF TGTGCCATCAGCGTCATGCCAGGAAGCTCCTACGAGCAGTACTTC
TRBJ2-7 TRBD1 TRBV11-3 . CASSLRGGNEQYF TGTGCCAGCAGCTTAAGAGGGGGCAACGAGCAGTACTTC
TRBJ2-2 . TRBV21-1 . CASSPRQLAAEMGNTGELFF TGTGCCAGCAGCCCACGGCAACTAGCGGCCGAGATGGGGAACACCGGGGAGCTGTTTTTT
TRBJ2-3 TRBD1 TRBV27 . CASSLVTGGTDTQYF TGTGCCAGCAGTTTAGTTACAGGGGGCACAGATACGCAGTATTTT
TRBJ2-7 . TRBV7-8 . CASSLVGTPYEQYF TGTGCCAGCAGCTTAGTCGGGACACCCTACGAGCAGTACTTC
TRBJ1-1 . TRBV10-2 . CASRFMNTEAFF TGCGCCAGCCGGTTCATGAACACTGAAGCTTTCTTT
TRBJ2-3 . TRBV4-1 . CASSPLGLYFTDTQYF TGCGCCAGCAGCCCATTGGGACTGTATTTCACAGATACGCAGTATTTT
TRBJ2-3 . TRBV5-6 . CASSLARGTTDTQYF TGTGCCAGCAGCTTGGCTAGGGGGACCACAGATACGCAGTATTTT